This entry concerns a single T cell receptor (beta chain). What this receptor recognizes is not known. Base quality data are lacking; no much larger clone is found one base away. This record comes from a study of technical replicates of blood from a few donors (dated by TCRdb to about 2017). The library was prepared using the immunoSEQ multiplex PCR assay. In TCRdb, the immuneACCESS table is reduced to in-frame sequences with V and J assigned. These tables do not hold every clone; where another copy was compared, an unresolved V gene accounts for under half, and the others remain unexplained. This sample has 78,000 or so clones in its table, and 91% of those were observed once. Roughly 0.4% of the sample is held by the ten biggest clonotypes. Germline trimming: 5 bases from V, 9 bases from J; junction bases outside gene matches: 9. In the germline V gene, CDR1 corresponds to SGHTA and CDR2 to FQGNSA. Its CDR3 holds 16 amino acids, cysteine through phenylalanine. The only DNA kept is the CDR3, 48 bases in frame from the first base.

The clonotype originates from a human donor in good health. Some clones in this sample may be carry-over from other donors' samples. The material sequenced was T cells isolated from PBMCs. Recombination joined TRBV7-2 with TRBJ2-5; a stretch of 16 junction bases matches TRBD2. The CDR3 region reads CASSLGLAGGPRAQYF. The DNA sequence is as follows: TGTGCCAGCAGCCTGGGACTAGCGGGAGGGCCCAGGGCCCAGTACTTC.